The next 25 T cell receptor beta chains were all read from a single sample in a study of T cell repertoires in cytomegalovirus infection. TCRdb reanalysed the reads using MiXCR and keeps one entry per CDR3 protein. The table lists over 25,000 distinct CDR3 sequences, over 15% of them singletons. Which antigens these TCRs recognize remains unknown. Specimen: CD8+ T cells from cultured PBMCs, collected from culture after CMV antigen stimulation. These receptors were obtained from a human donor in good health (CMV status not recorded). Some clones in this sample may be carry-over from other donors' samples.

In its sample, this clonotype was seen many times. The CDR3 region has the DNA TGTGCCAGCAGCTTAAGTAGCGGGCCCTCCTACAATGAGCAGTTCTTC. This codes for CASSLSSGPSYNEQFF. V is TRBV7-6 and J is TRBJ2-1; 7 bases agree with TRBD2. The CDR3 covers 16 residues. The trim removed 2 bases at V and 0 bases at J, leaving 4 bases unmatched. Germline loops: CDR1 SGHVS, CDR2 FNYEAQ.

CDR3 in amino acids: CATSSGREQYF. For the CDR3, the DNA is TGTGCCACCAGTTCAGGGCGCGAGCAGTACTTC. This rearrangement joins TRBV24-1 to TRBJ2-7; tentative D call: TRBD1 (5 bases). This CDR3 has 11 amino acids. Trimming took off 6 bases at V and 6 bases at J, with 8 bases between the two ends. Germline V gene lookup returns CDR1 KGHDR and CDR2 SFDVKD.

This clonotype was counted a few times. The chain links TRBV7-8 to TRBJ1-5, with 7 bases matching TRBD1. The CDR3 has 16 amino acids. CDR1 SGHVS and CDR2 FQNEAQ come from the germline V gene. The V and J ends lost 6 bases and 0 bases, in that order; junction bases with no gene match: 8. The CDR3 sequence: CASRTEDRFSNQPQHF. In nucleotides, the CDR3 is TGTGCCAGCAGAACCGAGGACAGGTTTAGCAATCAGCCCCAGCATTTT.

CDR3 amino acids: CASSEKRSGSSDEQFF. CDR3 sequence (DNA): TGTGCCAGCAGTGAAAAGCGAAGCGGGAGTTCGGATGAGCAGTTCTTC. The genes are TRBV2 and TRBJ2-1; 8 bases map to TRBD2. The CDR3 length is 16 residues. The germline CDR1 and CDR2 sequences are SNHLY and FYNNEI. V lost 2 bases to trimming and J lost 8 bases; unmatched junction nucleotides: 11.

This clonotype has more than one count but fewer than ten. The rearrangement links TRBV4-1 to TRBJ1-3, with unresolved D. The CDR3 runs to 16 residues. Per germline, CDR1 MGHRA and CDR2 YSYEKL. V lost 1 base and J 0 bases, leaving 10 bases between the germline ends. The CDR3: CASSQVFRVSGNTIYF. For the CDR3, the DNA is TGCGCCAGCAGCCAAGTATTTCGGGTCTCTGGAAACACCATATATTTT.

This rearrangement joins TRBV12-3 or TRBV12-4 to TRBJ2-7, with 8 bases fitting TRBD2. The CDR3 length is 16 residues. V lost 5 bases to trimming and J lost 1 base; unmatched junction nucleotides: 10. The CDR3 protein is CASSRPGLVKSYEQYF. CDR3 coding DNA: TGTGCCAGCAGTCGCCCGGGACTAGTAAAGTCCTACGAGCAGTACTTC.

This clonotype was counted only a few times. The genes are TRBV7-2 and TRBJ2-3, with a weak D call TRBD2 (7 bases). This CDR3 spans 15 amino acids. CDR1 and CDR2 from the germline V gene are SGHTA and FQGNSA. The V and J ends lost 1 base and 3 bases respectively, with 11 bases between them. The CDR3 sequence: CASSLGGGRTDTQYF. CDR3 nucleotides: TGTGCCAGCAGCTTAGGCGGGGGCAGGACAGATACGCAGTATTTT.

The J gene is TRBJ2-1, the V gene TRBV28; 11 bases align to TRBD2. Germline CDR1 is MDHEN and CDR2 is SYDVKM. J gave up 7 bases and V 7 bases, and 36 bases lay outside the gene matches. CDR3 length: 24 amino acids. This chain's CDR3 is CASNLRPGTSGYRGQVGGKNEQFF. The CDR3 DNA reads as TGTGCCAGCAACCTCCGCCCCGGGACTAGCGGTTATAGGGGCCAGGTGGGAGGGAAAAATGAGCAGTTCTTC.

The gene calls are TRBV4-1 and TRBJ2-7; D is perhaps TRBD2 (6 bases). From germline, CDR1 is MGHRA and CDR2 YSYEKL. V was shortened by 0 bases and J by 2 bases, with 8 bases between the two germline ends. CDR3 size: 14 residues. CDR3 region: CASSQDPSAYEQYF. The DNA for the CDR3 is TGCGCCAGCAGCCAAGATCCTAGCGCCTACGAGCAGTACTTC.

The CDR3 is CASSYKRDGYEQYF. CDR3 coding DNA: TGTGCCAGCAGTTACAAGCGGGACGGCTACGAGCAGTACTTC. The chain links TRBV6-2 or TRBV6-3 to TRBJ2-7, with 7 bases lining up with TRBD2. V gave up 2 bases and J gave up 3 bases; unmatched junction bases: 4. In germline, CDR1 is MNHEY, CDR2 SVGEGT. The CDR3 totals 14 residues.

The rearrangement uses TRBV7-8 and TRBJ2-1; D unresolved. This CDR3 is 18 amino acids long. The V and J ends lost 6 bases and 4 bases respectively, with 25 bases between them. CDR1 is SGHVS, CDR2 FQNEAQ, per germline. The CDR3 DNA follows: TGTGCCAGCAGTACCGACCCTCGGGTGGGCAAATTGTACAATGAGCAGTTCTTC. It codes for CASSTDPRVGKLYNEQFF.

Only a few counts were recorded for this clonotype. This sequence joins TRBV27 and TRBJ1-5; tentative D call: TRBD1 (5 bases). Deletions cut 10 bases from V and 9 bases from J, with 10 bases between. The CDR3 sequence is 10 residues long. Per the germline V gene, CDR1 is MNHEY and CDR2 is SMNVEV (reference sequence). The CDR3 DNA is TGTGCCACTGGCAGGGCGCCCCAGCATTTT. Amino acids: CATGRAPQHF.

V usage is TRBV7-3 and J usage is TRBJ1-5; the D is unclear. The CDR3 covers 15 residues. Trimming pared 0 bases from V and 7 bases from J, leaving 13 bases between. Germline CDR1 reads SGHTA; CDR2 reads FQGTGA. The CDR3 reads CASSLTKHAFQPQHF. CDR3 DNA sequence: TGTGCCAGCAGCTTAACGAAACATGCCTTCCAGCCCCAGCATTTT.

This clonotype was observed a handful of times. The chain carries TRBV12-3 or TRBV12-4 and TRBJ2-5, with D possibly matching TRBD2 (5 bases). This CDR3 comprises 16 residues. V was cut by 5 bases and J by 5 bases, with 21 bases left in between. The CDR3 protein is CASSRRPLASEETQYF. CDR3 DNA: TGTGCCAGCAGTAGAAGGCCCTTAGCGTCGGAGGAGACCCAGTACTTC.

This clonotype was counted once. This sequence joins TRBV7-8 and TRBJ2-1, with 9 bases aligning to TRBD2. This CDR3 has 17 residues. The V and J ends lost 5 bases and 7 bases, in that order; junction bases with no gene match: 15. Germline loops: CDR1 SGHVS, CDR2 FQNEAQ. The CDR3 spells CASSASPASGAPNEQFF. The DNA for the CDR3 is TGTGCCAGCAGCGCCTCGCCGGCTAGCGGGGCCCCGAATGAGCAGTTCTTC.

This clonotype was counted only a few times. This chain connects TRBV6-2 or TRBV6-3 to TRBJ1-1; D is uncertain. CDR1 is MNHEY and CDR2 is SVGEGT in the germline V gene. Trimming took 2 bases from V and 6 from J, leaving 13 bases between them. CDR3 length: 14 amino acids. CDR3 nucleotide sequence: TGTGCCAGCAGTTACACGTCGGGGTCGTCTGAAGCTTTCTTT. The encoded protein is CASSYTSGSSEAFF.

The V and J genes are TRBV23-1 and TRBJ2-2; 12 positions match TRBD1. TRBV23-1 is labeled an ORF, and its function is uncertain. Unmatched junction bases numbered 6, after V lost 4 bases and J lost 0 bases. This CDR3 has 18 amino acids. CDR3 coding DNA: TGCGCCAGCAGTCTTTTGGGACAGGGGGCATCGAACACCGGGGAGCTGTTTTTT. Translated: CASSLLGQGASNTGELFF.

CDR3 protein: CASSLGTGASYEQYF. For the CDR3, the DNA is TGTGCCAGCAGCCTCGGGACAGGGGCCTCCTACGAGCAGTACTTC. This rearrangement joins TRBV14 to TRBJ2-7, with 10 bases fitting TRBD1. Germline loops: CDR1 SGHDN, CDR2 FVKESK. The CDR3 runs 15 residues. J gave up 0 bases and V 4 bases, and 3 bases lay outside the gene matches.

This clonotype was counted between two and nine times. The chain recombines TRBV28 with TRBJ1-5; no definite D call. The V end lost 8 bases, the J end lost 6 bases, and 14 bases lay between the germline ends. Germline loops: CDR1 MDHEN, CDR2 SYDVKM. This CDR3 is 13 amino acids long. The CDR3 protein is CASRPTGGQPQHF. DNA for the CDR3: TGTGCCAGCCGCCCTACGGGAGGTCAGCCCCAGCATTTT.

The J gene is TRBJ1-2, the V gene TRBV11-2; 9 positions agree with TRBD1. Looked up from germline, CDR1 is SGHAT and CDR2 is FQNNGV. The CDR3 length is 17 residues. V lost 1 base, J lost 4 bases, and 10 bases stayed unmatched. CDR3 coding DNA: TGTGCCAGCAGCTTAGTTGGCCCCACAGGGGGCCGCTATGGCTACACCTTC. This encodes CASSLVGPTGGRYGYTF.

The chain combines TRBV11-3 with TRBJ2-5, with TRBD1 matching 10 bases. With V trimmed by 6 bases and J by 4 bases, 8 bases remained unmatched. The CDR3 extends over 15 amino acids. Per germline, CDR1 SGHNT and CDR2 YENEEA. CDR3 sequence (DNA): TGTGCCAGCAGTTCCGGGACAGGGGTACGAGAGACCCAGTACTTC. This gives the protein CASSSGTGVRETQYF.

This sequence joins TRBV12-3 or TRBV12-4 and TRBJ2-7; 9 bases align to TRBD1. This CDR3 is 15 amino acids long. The V segment lost 5 bases and the J segment 4 bases; nucleotides outside the gene matches: 9. In DNA, the CDR3 is TGTGCCAGCAGTCAGCCGACAGGGGGAACGTACGAGCAGTACTTC. This gives the protein CASSQPTGGTYEQYF.

The chain links TRBV6-2 or TRBV6-3 to TRBJ2-3, with 9 bases lining up with TRBD1. The CDR3 is made up of 16 amino acids. V was clipped by 5 bases and J by 1 base; unmatched bases: 7. The germline V gene encodes CDR1 MNHEY and CDR2 SVGEGT. Here the CDR3 reads CASSANRGRGTDTQYF. CDR3 nucleotide sequence: TGTGCCAGCAGTGCGAACAGGGGGCGCGGCACAGATACGCAGTATTTT.

The rearrangement uses TRBV19 and TRBJ1-5; D gene ambiguous. Per the germline V gene, CDR1 is LNHDA and CDR2 is SQIVND (reference sequence). The V gene lost 8 bases and the J gene lost 0 bases, with 14 bases spanning the gap. The CDR3 has 15 amino acids. CDR3 in amino acids: CASLLQRNSNQPQHF. CDR3 nucleotide sequence: TGTGCCAGTCTGCTACAGCGTAATAGCAATCAGCCCCAGCATTTT.

V usage is TRBV7-2 and J usage is TRBJ2-7; D tentatively fits TRBD1 or TRBD2 (6 bases each). The V end lost 2 bases, the J end lost 0 bases, and 17 bases lay between the germline ends. Germline assignment: CDR1 SGHTA and CDR2 FQGNSA. The length of the CDR3 is 17 residues. CDR3 in amino acids: CASSLKLRDTNSYEQYF. CDR3 DNA: TGTGCCAGCAGCTTAAAATTGCGGGACACAAACTCCTACGAGCAGTACTTC.